This entry describes one T cell receptor beta chain. These data belong to a study of blood T cell repertoires in COVID-19. Overall study: The study drew acute and convalescent COVID-19 samples from the United States, Italy and Spain. Sample material is recorded as cDNA or gDNA derived from T cells, B-cell-depleted T cells, or PBMCs.

Per the original methods: Amplification of reference gene primers provided the estimated nucleated cell counts. Here immunoSEQ multiplex PCR was the method, and the copy in TCRdb shows in-frame clones only, minus some. D and trimming come from the DNA, and the V and J calls and clone size come from that table. This table has about 90,000 clones, roughly 89% appearing once. From germline, CDR1 is SEHNR and CDR2 FQNEAQ (reference sequence). V shed 5 bases and J shed 12 bases, with 13 bases lying between them. The CDR3 sequence is 11 residues long. This chain joins TRBV7-9 and TRBJ2-5, with D possibly being TRBD1 (5 bases). Sequences were obtained from peripheral blood. This clonotype was sampled from a woman in her 70s with acute or convalescent COVID-19. CDR3 in DNA: TGTGCCAGCAGCCCAGACAGCGTGGAGTACTTC. Translation gives CASSPDSVEYF.